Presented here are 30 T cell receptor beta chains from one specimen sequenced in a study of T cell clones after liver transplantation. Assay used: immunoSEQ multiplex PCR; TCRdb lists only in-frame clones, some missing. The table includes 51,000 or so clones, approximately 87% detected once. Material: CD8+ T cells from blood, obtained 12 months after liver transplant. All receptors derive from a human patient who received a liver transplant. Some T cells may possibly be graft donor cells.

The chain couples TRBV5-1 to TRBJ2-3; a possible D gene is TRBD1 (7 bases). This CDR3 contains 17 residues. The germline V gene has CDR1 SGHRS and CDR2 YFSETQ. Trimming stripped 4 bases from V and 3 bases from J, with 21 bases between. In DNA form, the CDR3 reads TGCGCCAGCAGCCGTAGTTACCGACAGGGAGGAACAGATACGCAGTATTTT. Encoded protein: CASSRSYRQGGTDTQYF.

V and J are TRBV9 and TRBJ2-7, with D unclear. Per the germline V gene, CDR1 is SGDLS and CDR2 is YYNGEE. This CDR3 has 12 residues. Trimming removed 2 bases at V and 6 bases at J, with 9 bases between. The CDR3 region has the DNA TGTGCCAGCAGCGTGGATTCGGGCGAGCAGTACTTC. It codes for CASSVDSGEQYF.

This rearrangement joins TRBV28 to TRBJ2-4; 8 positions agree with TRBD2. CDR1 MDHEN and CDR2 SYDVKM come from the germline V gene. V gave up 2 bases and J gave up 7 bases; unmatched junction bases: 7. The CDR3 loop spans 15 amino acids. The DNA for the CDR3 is TGTGCCAGCAGTTTACGGGGACTAGATCACAACATTCAGTACTTC. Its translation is CASSLRGLDHNIQYF.

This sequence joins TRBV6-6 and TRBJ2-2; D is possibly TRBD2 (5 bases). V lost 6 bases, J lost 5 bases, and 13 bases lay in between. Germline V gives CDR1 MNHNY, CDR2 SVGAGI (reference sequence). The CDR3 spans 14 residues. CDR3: CASREAFGTGELFF. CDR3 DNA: TGTGCCAGCAGGGAGGCTTTTGGGACCGGGGAGCTGTTTTTT.

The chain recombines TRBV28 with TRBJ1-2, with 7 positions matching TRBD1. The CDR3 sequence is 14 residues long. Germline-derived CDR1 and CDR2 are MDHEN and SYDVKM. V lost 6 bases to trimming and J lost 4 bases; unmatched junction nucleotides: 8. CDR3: CASRVQGGAYGYTF. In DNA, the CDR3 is TGTGCCAGCAGGGTACAAGGGGGCGCCTATGGCTACACCTTC.

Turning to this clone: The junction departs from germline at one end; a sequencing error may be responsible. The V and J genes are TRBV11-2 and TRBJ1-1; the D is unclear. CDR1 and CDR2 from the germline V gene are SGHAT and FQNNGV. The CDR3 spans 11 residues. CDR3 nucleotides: TGTGCCAGCAGCGTAGACGGTGAAGCTTTCTTT. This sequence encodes CASSVDGEAFF. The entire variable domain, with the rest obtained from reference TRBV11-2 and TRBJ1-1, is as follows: EAGVAQSPRYKIIEKRQSVAFWCNPISGHATLYWYQQILGQGPKLLIQFQNNGVVDDSQLPKDRFSAERLKGVDSTLKIQPAKLEDSAVYLCASSVDGEAFFGQGTRLTVV.

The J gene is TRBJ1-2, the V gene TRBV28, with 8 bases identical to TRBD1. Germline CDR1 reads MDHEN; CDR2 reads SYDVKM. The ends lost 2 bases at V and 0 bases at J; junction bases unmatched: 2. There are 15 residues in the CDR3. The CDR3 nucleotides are TGTGCCAGCAGTTTACTACAGGGGGCTAACTATGGCTACACCTTC. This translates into CASSLLQGANYGYTF.

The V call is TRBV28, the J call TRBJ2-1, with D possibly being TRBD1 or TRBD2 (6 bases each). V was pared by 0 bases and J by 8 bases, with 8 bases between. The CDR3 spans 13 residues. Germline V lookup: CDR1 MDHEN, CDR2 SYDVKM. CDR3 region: CASSLWEGDEQFF. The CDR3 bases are TGTGCCAGCAGTTTATGGGAGGGGGATGAGCAGTTCTTC.

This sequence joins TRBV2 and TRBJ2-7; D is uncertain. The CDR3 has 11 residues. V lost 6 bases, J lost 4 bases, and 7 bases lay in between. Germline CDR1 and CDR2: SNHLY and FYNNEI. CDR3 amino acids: CASREKYEQYF. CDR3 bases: TGTGCCAGCAGGGAGAAGTACGAGCAGTACTTC.

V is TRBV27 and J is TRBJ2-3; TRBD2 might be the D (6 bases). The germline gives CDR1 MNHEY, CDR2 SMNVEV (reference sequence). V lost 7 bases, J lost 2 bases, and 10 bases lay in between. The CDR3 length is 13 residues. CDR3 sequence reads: CASTSANTDTQYF. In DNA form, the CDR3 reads TGTGCCAGCACTAGCGCTAACACAGATACGCAGTATTTT.

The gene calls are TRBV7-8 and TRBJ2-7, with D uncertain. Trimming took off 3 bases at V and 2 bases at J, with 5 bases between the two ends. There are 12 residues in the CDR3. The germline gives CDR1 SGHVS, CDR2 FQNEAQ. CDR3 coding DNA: TGTGCCAGCAGCTTTTTGACCTACGAGCAGTACTTC. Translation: CASSFLTYEQYF.

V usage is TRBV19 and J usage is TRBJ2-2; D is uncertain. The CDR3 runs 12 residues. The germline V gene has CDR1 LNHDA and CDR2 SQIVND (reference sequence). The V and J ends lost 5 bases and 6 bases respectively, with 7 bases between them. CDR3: CASSPLSGELFF. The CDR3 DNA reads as TGTGCCAGTAGTCCCCTATCCGGGGAGCTGTTTTTT.

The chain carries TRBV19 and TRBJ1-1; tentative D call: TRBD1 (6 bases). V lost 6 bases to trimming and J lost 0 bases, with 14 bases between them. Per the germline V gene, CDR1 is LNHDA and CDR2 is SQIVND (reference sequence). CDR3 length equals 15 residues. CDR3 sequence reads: CASRFRDIMNTEAFF. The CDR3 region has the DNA TGTGCCAGTAGATTTAGGGACATCATGAACACTGAAGCTTTCTTT.

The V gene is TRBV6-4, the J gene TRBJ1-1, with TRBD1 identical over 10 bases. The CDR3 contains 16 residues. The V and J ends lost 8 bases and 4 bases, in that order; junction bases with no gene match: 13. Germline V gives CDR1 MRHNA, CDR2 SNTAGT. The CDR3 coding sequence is TGTGCCAGCCTTCGGTGGGGGACAGGGGACTTCACTGAAGCTTTCTTT. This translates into CASLRWGTGDFTEAFF.

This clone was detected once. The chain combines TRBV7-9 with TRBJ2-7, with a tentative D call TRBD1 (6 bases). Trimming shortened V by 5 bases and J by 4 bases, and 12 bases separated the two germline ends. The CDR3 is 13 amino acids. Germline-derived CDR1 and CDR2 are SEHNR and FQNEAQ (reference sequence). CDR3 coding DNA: TGTGCCAGCAGCGCCACTGGACAGTACGAGCAGTACTTC. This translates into CASSATGQYEQYF.

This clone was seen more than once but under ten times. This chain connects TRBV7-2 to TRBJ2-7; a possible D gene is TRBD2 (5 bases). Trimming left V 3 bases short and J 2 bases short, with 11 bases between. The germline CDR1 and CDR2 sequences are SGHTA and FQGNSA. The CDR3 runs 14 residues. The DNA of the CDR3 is TGTGCCAGCAGCTTTGCGGGTTCCGCCTACGAGCAGTACTTC. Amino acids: CASSFAGSAYEQYF.

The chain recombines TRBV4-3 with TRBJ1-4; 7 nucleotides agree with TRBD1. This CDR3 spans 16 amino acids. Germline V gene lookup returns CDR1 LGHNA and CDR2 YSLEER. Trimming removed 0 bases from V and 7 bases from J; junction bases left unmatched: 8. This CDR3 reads CASSQESYRGSEKLFF. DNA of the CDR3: TGCGCCAGCAGCCAAGAGTCGTACAGGGGATCTGAAAAACTGTTTTTT.

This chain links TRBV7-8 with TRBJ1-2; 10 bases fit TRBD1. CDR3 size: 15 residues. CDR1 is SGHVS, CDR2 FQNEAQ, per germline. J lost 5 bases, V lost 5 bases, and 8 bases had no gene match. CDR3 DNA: TGTGCCAGCAGCCCACCGGGGACAGGGGATTATGGCTACACCTTC. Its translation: CASSPPGTGDYGYTF. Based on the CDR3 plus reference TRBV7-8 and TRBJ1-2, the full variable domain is GAGVSQSPRYKVAKRGQDVALRCDPISGHVSLFWYQQALGQGPEFLTYFQNEAQLDKSGLPSDRFFAERPEGSVSTLKIQRTQQEDSAVYLCASSPPGTGDYGYTFGSGTRLTVV.

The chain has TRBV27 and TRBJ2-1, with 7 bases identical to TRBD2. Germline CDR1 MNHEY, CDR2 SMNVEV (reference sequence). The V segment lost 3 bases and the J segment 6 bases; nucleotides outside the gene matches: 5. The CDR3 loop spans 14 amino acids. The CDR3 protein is CASSFSGMGNEQFF. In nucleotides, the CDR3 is TGTGCCAGCAGTTTCAGCGGGATGGGCAATGAGCAGTTCTTC.

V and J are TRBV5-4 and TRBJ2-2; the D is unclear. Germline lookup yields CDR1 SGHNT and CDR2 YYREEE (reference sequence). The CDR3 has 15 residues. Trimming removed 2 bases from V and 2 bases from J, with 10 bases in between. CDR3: CASSFDGTNTGELFF. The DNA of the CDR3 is TGTGCCAGCAGCTTTGATGGTACTAACACCGGGGAGCTGTTTTTT.

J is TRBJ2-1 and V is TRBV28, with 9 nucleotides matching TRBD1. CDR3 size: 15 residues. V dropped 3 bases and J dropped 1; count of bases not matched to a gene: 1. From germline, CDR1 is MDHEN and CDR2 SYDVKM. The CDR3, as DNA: TGTGCCAGCAGTTTTGACAGGGGGTCCTACAATGAGCAGTTCTTC. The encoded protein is CASSFDRGSYNEQFF.

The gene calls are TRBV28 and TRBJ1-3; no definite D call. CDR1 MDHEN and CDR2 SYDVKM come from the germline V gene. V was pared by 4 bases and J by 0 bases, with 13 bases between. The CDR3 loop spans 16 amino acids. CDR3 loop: CASSSPLEVSGNTIYF. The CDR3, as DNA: TGTGCCAGCAGTTCCCCATTAGAAGTCTCTGGAAACACCATATATTTT. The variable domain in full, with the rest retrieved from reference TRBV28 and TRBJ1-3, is DVKVTQSSRYLVKRTGEKVFLECVQDMDHENMFWYRQDPGLGLRLIYFSYDVKMKEKGDIPEGYSVSREKKERFSLILESASTNQTSMYLCASSSPLEVSGNTIYFGEGSWLTVV.

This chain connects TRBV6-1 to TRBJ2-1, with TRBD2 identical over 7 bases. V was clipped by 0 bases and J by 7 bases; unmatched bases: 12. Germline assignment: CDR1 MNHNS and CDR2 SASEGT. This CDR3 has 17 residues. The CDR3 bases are TGTGCCAGCAGTGAAGCAATCTATGAGGGAGGGTTGAATGAGCAGTTCTTC. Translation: CASSEAIYEGGLNEQFF.

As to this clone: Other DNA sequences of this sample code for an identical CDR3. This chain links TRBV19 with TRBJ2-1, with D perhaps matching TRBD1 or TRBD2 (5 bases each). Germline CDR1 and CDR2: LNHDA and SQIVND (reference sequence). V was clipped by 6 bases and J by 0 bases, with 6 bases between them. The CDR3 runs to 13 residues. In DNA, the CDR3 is TGTGCCAGTAGCGGGACCTCCTACAATGAGCAGTTCTTC. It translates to CASSGTSYNEQFF.

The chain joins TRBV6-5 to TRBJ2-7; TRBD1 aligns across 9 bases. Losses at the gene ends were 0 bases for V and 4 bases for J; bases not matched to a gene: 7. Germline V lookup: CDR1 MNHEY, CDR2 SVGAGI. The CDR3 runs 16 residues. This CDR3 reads CASSYSEQGATYEQYF. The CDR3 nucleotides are TGTGCCAGCAGTTACTCGGAACAGGGGGCAACTTACGAGCAGTACTTC.

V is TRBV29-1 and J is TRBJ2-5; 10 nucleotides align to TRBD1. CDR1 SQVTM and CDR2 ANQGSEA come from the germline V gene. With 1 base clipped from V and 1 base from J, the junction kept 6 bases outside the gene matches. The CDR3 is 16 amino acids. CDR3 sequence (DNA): TGCAGCGTTGAAGGCCTGGGACAGGGGTTCCAAGAGACCCAGTACTTC. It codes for CSVEGLGQGFQETQYF. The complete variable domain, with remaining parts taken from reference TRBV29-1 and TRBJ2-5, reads SAVISQKPSRDICQRGTSLTIQCQVDSQVTMMFWYRQQPGQSLTLIATANQGSEATYESGFVIDKFPISRPNLTFSTLTVSNMSPEDSSIYLCSVEGLGQGFQETQYFGPGTRLLVL.

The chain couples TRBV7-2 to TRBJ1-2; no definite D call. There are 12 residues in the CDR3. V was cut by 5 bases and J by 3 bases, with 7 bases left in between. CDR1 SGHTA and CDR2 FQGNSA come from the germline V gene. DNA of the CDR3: TGTGCCAGCAGCCCCGACTACTATGGCTACACCTTC. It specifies CASSPDYYGYTF.

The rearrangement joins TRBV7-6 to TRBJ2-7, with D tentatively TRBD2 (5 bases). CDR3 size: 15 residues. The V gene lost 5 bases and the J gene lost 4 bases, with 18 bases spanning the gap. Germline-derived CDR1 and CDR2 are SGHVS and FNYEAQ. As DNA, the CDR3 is TGTGCCAGCAGCCTTTCCGTGGACTCCCTATACGAGCAGTACTTC. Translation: CASSLSVDSLYEQYF. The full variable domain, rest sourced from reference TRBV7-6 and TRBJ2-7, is GAGVSQSPRYKVTKRGQDVALRCDPISGHVSLYWYRQALGQGPEFLTYFNYEAQQDKSGLPNDRFSAERPEGSISTLTIQRTEQRDSAMYRCASSLSVDSLYEQYFGPGTRLTVT.

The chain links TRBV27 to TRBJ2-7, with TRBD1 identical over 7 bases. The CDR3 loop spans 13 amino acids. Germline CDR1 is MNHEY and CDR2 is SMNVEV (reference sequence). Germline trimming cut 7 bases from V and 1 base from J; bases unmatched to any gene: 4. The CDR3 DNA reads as TGTGCCAGCAAACTGGGACAGTCCTACGAGCAGTACTTC. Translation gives CASKLGQSYEQYF.

In DNA form, the CDR3 reads TGTGCCAGCAGCGTACAGGGATCGGATGAGCAGTTCTTC. This sequence encodes CASSVQGSDEQFF. This sequence joins TRBV5-8 and TRBJ2-1; D possibly corresponds to TRBD1 (6 bases). Per the germline V gene, CDR1 is SGHTS and CDR2 is YDEGEE. The germline V and J ends were trimmed by 4 bases and 8 bases, with 13 bases remaining between them. This CDR3 has 13 residues.